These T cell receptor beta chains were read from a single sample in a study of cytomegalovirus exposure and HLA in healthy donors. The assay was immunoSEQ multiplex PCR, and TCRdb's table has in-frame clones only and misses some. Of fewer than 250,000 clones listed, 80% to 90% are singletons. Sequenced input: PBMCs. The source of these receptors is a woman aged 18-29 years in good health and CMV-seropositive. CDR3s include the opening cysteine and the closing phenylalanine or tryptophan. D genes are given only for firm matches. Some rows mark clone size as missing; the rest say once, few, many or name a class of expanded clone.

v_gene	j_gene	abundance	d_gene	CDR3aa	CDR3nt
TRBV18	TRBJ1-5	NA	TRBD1	CASSPTRDRGNQPQHF	TGTGCCAGCTCACCTACCAGGGACAGGGGAAATCAGCCCCAGCATTTT
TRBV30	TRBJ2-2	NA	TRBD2	CACPERESDGELFF	TGTGCCTGCCCCGAGCGGGAGTCGGACGGGGAGCTGTTTTTT
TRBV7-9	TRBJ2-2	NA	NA	CASSLRRADTGELFF	TGTGCCAGCAGCTTACGGCGGGCGGACACCGGGGAGCTGTTTTTT
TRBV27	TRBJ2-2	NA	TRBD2	CAARPGGAGELFF	TGTGCCGCGCGGCCCGGGGGGGCCGGGGAGCTGTTTTTT
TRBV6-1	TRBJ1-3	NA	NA	CASSLTVSGNTIYF	TGTGCCAGCAGCCTGACAGTCTCTGGAAACACCATATATTTT
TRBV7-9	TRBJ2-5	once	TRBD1	CASSPTTGPETQYF	TGTGCCAGCAGTCCAACGACAGGGCCAGAGACCCAGTACTTC
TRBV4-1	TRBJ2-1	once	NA	CASSQVGLTGRWGNNEQFF	TGCGCCAGCAGCCAAGTAGGCCTAACGGGAAGGTGGGGAAACAATGAGCAGTTCTTC
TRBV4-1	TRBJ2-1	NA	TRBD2	CASSLGPGRASSYNEQFF	TGCGCCAGCAGCCTAGGGCCCGGGAGGGCGAGCTCCTACAATGAGCAGTTCTTC
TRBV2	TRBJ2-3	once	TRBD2	CALVKEREVSDTQYF	TGTGCCCTCGTTAAGGAGCGGGAGGTCTCCGATACGCAGTATTTT
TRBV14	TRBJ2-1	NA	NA	CASSQQGGPREQFF	TGTGCCAGCAGCCAACAGGGGGGTCCGCGGGAGCAGTTCTTC
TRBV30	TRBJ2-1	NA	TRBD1	CAWSVRGQGDLEQFF	TGTGCCTGGAGTGTACGAGGACAGGGGGATCTTGAGCAGTTCTTC
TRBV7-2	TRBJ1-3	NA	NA	CASSLSTRSGNTIYF	TGTGCCAGCAGCTTAAGTACGCGCTCTGGAAACACCATATATTTT
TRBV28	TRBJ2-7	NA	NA	CASIPRDSYEQYF	TGTGCCAGCATTCCTCGGGATTCCTACGAGCAGTACTTC
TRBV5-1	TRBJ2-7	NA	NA	CASSLDTGPTGEQYF	TGCGCCAGCAGCTTGGATACAGGCCCTACCGGCGAGCAGTACTTC
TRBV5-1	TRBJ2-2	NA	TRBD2	CASSLVRGGSLIHTGELFF	TGCGCCAGCAGCTTGGTGCGGGGGGGATCCCTCATTCACACCGGGGAGCTGTTTTTT
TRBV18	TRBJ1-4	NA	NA	CASQRRATNEKLFF	TGTGCCAGTCAACGTAGAGCAACTAATGAAAAACTGTTTTTT
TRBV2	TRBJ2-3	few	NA	CASSQGAHSTDTQYF	TGTGCCAGCAGCCAAGGGGCTCATAGCACAGATACGCAGTATTTT
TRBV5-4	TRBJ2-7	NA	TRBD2	CASSPEIAGAYEQYF	TGTGCCAGCAGCCCGGAGATAGCGGGAGCGTACGAGCAGTACTTC
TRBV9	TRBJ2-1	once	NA	CASSVVGGRENDEQFF	TGTGCCAGCAGCGTAGTGGGGGGAAGGGAGAATGATGAGCAGTTCTTC
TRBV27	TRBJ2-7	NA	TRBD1	CASSLLNSGTGSEQYF	TGTGCCAGCAGTTTACTCAACTCCGGGACAGGGAGCGAGCAGTACTTC
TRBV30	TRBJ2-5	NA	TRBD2	CAWGAGLGYQETQYF	TGTGCCTGGGGCGCGGGACTAGGGTACCAAGAGACCCAGTACTTC